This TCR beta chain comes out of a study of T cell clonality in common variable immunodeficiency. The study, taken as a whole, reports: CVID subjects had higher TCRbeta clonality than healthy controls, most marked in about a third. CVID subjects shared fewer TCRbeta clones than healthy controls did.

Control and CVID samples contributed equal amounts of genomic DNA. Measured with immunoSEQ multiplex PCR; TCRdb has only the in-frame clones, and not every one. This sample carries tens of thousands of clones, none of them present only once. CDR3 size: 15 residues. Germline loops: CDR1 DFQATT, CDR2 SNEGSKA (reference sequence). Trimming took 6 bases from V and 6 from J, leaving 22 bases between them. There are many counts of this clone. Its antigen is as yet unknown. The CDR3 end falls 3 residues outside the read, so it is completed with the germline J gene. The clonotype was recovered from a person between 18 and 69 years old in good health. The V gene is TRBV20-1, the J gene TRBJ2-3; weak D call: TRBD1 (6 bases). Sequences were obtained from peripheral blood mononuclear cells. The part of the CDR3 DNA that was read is TGCAGTGCCCCCGGGGCGAGGACAGCCTTGGATACG. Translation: CSAPGARTALDT. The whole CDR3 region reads CSAPGARTALDTQYF.